These T cell receptor beta chains were read from a single sample in a study of T cell changes during pregnancy in multiple sclerosis. TCRdb keeps only in-frame clones here, not all; method: immunoSEQ multiplex PCR. The table includes roughly 40,000 clones, about 92% detected once. Sequencing used CD8+ T cells from peripheral blood mononuclear cells, obtained in the first trimester of pregnancy. The origin of the receptors is a female donor with multiple sclerosis, enrolled in a pregnancy study. Both conserved end residues are part of each CDR3. D genes are given only for firm matches. Expanded clones get a size class; other rows say once, few or many, or leave the size out.

length: 15; size: .; J: TRBJ2-1; V: TRBV7-6; D: TRBD2; DNA: TGTGCCAGCAGCTTAGCCAGCGGGGTCGACAATGAGCAGTTCTTC; CDR3: CASSLASGVDNEQFF
length: 15; size: .; J: TRBJ2-3; V: TRBV15; D: .; DNA: TGTGCCACCAGCAGAGCCCAGGGGTCCACAGATACGCAGTATTTT; CDR3: CATSRAQGSTDTQYF
length: 14; size: .; J: TRBJ1-1; V: TRBV7-3; D: .; DNA: TGTGCCAGCAGCTTAAGGGCAGGGCGTGGGGAAGCTTTCTTT; CDR3: CASSLRAGRGEAFF
length: 17; size: medium-sized; J: TRBJ2-6; V: TRBV23-1; D: TRBD1; DNA: TGCGCCAGCAGTCTAACAGGGGGGAGCTCTGGGGCCAACGTCCTGACTTTC; CDR3: CASSLTGGSSGANVLTF
length: 12; size: .; J: TRBJ1-1; V: TRBV5-1; D: .; DNA: TGCGCCAGCAGCTTGTCAGGCACTGAAGCTTTCTTT; CDR3: CASSLSGTEAFF
length: 15; size: .; J: TRBJ2-3; V: TRBV6-5; D: TRBD2; DNA: TGTGCCAGCAGTTTCTCTAGCGGGCAGGTAGATACGCAGTATTTT; CDR3: CASSFSSGQVDTQYF
length: 16; size: .; J: TRBJ1-2; V: TRBV18; D: .; DNA: TGTGCCAGCTCACCACGAGACAGGAAAGCTTACTATGGCTACACCTTC; CDR3: CASSPRDRKAYYGYTF
length: 13; size: .; J: TRBJ2-7; V: TRBV4-1; D: .; DNA: TGCGCCAGCAGCCAAGAAGTAGAATACGAGCAGTACTTC; CDR3: CASSQEVEYEQYF
length: 16; size: .; J: TRBJ1-1; V: TRBV30; D: .; DNA: TGTGCCTGGAGTGTACTCGGGGGGGCGGTGAACACTGAAGCTTTCTTT; CDR3: CAWSVLGGAVNTEAFF
length: 13; size: .; J: TRBJ2-2; V: TRBV27; D: .; DNA: TGTGCCAGCGCTTTGGGGCCCGCCGGGGAGCTGTTTTTT; CDR3: CASALGPAGELFF
length: 13; size: .; J: TRBJ1-1; V: TRBV5-6; D: .; DNA: TGTGCCAGCAGCTCCACCGGGAACACTGAAGCTTTCTTT; CDR3: CASSSTGNTEAFF
length: 14; size: .; J: TRBJ1-5; V: TRBV27; D: TRBD1; DNA: TGTGCCAACGGGGGGACAGGGGGCGGACAGCCCCAGCATTTT; CDR3: CANGGTGGGQPQHF
length: 15; size: .; J: TRBJ1-5; V: TRBV19; D: .; DNA: TGTGCCAGTAGTATAGTCGAGGGTACTAATCAGCCCCAGCATTTT; CDR3: CASSIVEGTNQPQHF
length: 15; size: .; J: TRBJ1-3; V: TRBV6-5; D: .; DNA: TGTGCCAGCACCAACGGGGGGATCTCTGGAAACACCATATATTTT; CDR3: CASTNGGISGNTIYF
length: 14; size: .; J: TRBJ2-5; V: TRBV5-6; D: TRBD1; DNA: TGTGCCAGCAGCTTCTCGACAGGGCAAGAGACCCAGTACTTC; CDR3: CASSFSTGQETQYF
length: 10; size: .; J: TRBJ2-1; V: TRBV5-5; D: TRBD1; DNA: TGTGCCAGCCGTCACAGGGGGCAGTTCTTC; CDR3: CASRHRGQFF
length: 14; size: .; J: TRBJ1-2; V: TRBV29-1; D: .; DNA: TGCAGCGTTGTGGGGCAAGAAAGAGCCGATGGCTACACCTTC; CDR3: CSVVGQERADGYTF
length: 14; size: .; J: TRBJ2-7; V: TRBV11-1; D: .; DNA: TGTGCCAGCAGCCTAACGGGGGATGGCTACGAGCAGTACTTC; CDR3: CASSLTGDGYEQYF
length: 15; size: .; J: TRBJ2-7; V: TRBV9; D: TRBD1; DNA: TGTGCCAGCAGCGGGCGGACAGGGGAGATCTACGAGCAGTACTTC; CDR3: CASSGRTGEIYEQYF
length: 19; size: .; J: TRBJ2-6; V: TRBV27; D: TRBD1; DNA: TGTGCCAGCAGTCCCGGGGCGGGACAGGCTTTCCCTGGGGCCAACGTCCTGACTTTC; CDR3: CASSPGAGQAFPGANVLTF
length: 15; size: .; J: TRBJ1-4; V: TRBV6-6; D: .; DNA: TGTGCCAGCAGTTACTCGAGCGAGCTTAATGAAAAACTGTTTTTT; CDR3: CASSYSSELNEKLFF
length: 16; size: .; J: TRBJ1-5; V: TRBV13; D: TRBD1; DNA: TGTGCCAGCAGCTACCGGACAGGGGGTTCGGATCAGCCCCAGCATTTT; CDR3: CASSYRTGGSDQPQHF
length: 12; size: medium-sized; J: TRBJ2-1; V: TRBV2; D: .; DNA: TGTGCCAGCAGCAAGACTGGGGTCGAAGCGGTCTTC; CDR3: CASSKTGVEAVF
length: 18; size: .; J: TRBJ2-3; V: TRBV27; D: TRBD1; DNA: TGTGCCAGCAGTTTAGGTTGGGACAGGTTAGAATTCACAGATACGCAGTATTTT; CDR3: CASSLGWDRLEFTDTQYF
length: 13; size: .; J: TRBJ2-7; V: TRBV13; D: TRBD1; DNA: TGTGCCAGCAGCTCGGGACAGGGGTACGAGCAGTACTTC; CDR3: CASSSGQGYEQYF
length: 13; size: .; J: TRBJ1-2; V: TRBV27; D: .; DNA: TGTGCCAGCAGTTCACGGTACAGTGCTGGCTACACCTTC; CDR3: CASSSRYSAGYTF
length: 17; size: .; J: TRBJ2-3; V: TRBV9; D: TRBD2; DNA: TGTGCCAGCAGCGTCCCCTTGGTAGCGGGGGGGCATGATACGCAGTATTTT; CDR3: CASSVPLVAGGHDTQYF
length: 11; size: .; J: TRBJ1-1; V: TRBV27; D: .; DNA: TGTGCCAGCACTGGGGGGTTTGAAGCTTTCTTT; CDR3: CASTGGFEAFF
length: 18; size: .; J: TRBJ2-7; V: TRBV2; D: TRBD1; DNA: TGTGCCAGCAGTGAAGCAGTGGGACAGGGGCCAACCTCCTTCAAGCAGTACTTC; CDR3: CASSEAVGQGPTSFKQYF
length: 14; size: .; J: TRBJ1-4; V: TRBV4-1; D: TRBD1; DNA: TGCGCCAGCGGATCGGGACAGAAAAATGAAAAACTGTTTTTT; CDR3: CASGSGQKNEKLFF
length: 15; size: .; J: TRBJ1-6; V: TRBV2; D: TRBD1; DNA: TGTGCCAGCGCCTGGACGCGACAGGGGAACTCACCCCTCCACTTT; CDR3: CASAWTRQGNSPLHF
length: 15; size: .; J: TRBJ2-7; V: TRBV5-1; D: .; DNA: TGCGCCAGCAGCCAGGAGTACGGGGGGCAAAGCGAGCAGTACTTC; CDR3: CASSQEYGGQSEQYF
length: 15; size: .; J: TRBJ1-2; V: TRBV13; D: .; DNA: TGTGCCAGCGTGTCCCCCCCACAGGGTTCTGTTGGCTACACCTTC; CDR3: CASVSPPQGSVGYTF
length: 14; size: once; J: TRBJ1-4; V: TRBV7-8; D: .; DNA: TGTGCCAGCAGCTCCCGTGCAACTAATGAAAAACTGTTTTTT; CDR3: CASSSRATNEKLFF
length: 13; size: .; J: TRBJ1-4; V: TRBV10-3; D: .; DNA: TGTGCCACTGGTGGGGGGGGAAATGAAAAACTGTTTTTT; CDR3: CATGGGGNEKLFF
length: 14; size: .; J: TRBJ2-1; V: TRBV6-1; D: TRBD2; DNA: TGTACGAGCGGGGTAGGCGGGGACTACAATGAGCAGTTCTTC; CDR3: CTSGVGGDYNEQFF
length: 16; size: .; J: TRBJ2-5; V: TRBV21-1; D: .; DNA: TGTGCCAGCAGCAAAACGGGTAGCGGGGGGGCGGAGACCCAGTACTTC; CDR3: CASSKTGSGGAETQYF
length: 13; size: .; J: TRBJ1-2; V: TRBV9; D: .; DNA: TGTGCCAGCAGCAACGGACTGCCGAACGGTGACACCTTC; CDR3: CASSNGLPNGDTF
length: 14; size: .; J: TRBJ1-2; V: TRBV5-8; D: .; DNA: TGTGCCAGCAGCCCCAGGCGGGGGGCAGAGGGCTACACCTTC; CDR3: CASSPRRGAEGYTF
length: 14; size: .; J: TRBJ2-3; V: TRBV5-4; D: TRBD2; DNA: TGTGCCGTCTATAGCGGGGAAAACACAGATACGCAGTATTTT; CDR3: CAVYSGENTDTQYF
length: 14; size: .; J: TRBJ2-1; V: TRBV15; D: .; DNA: TGTGCCACCAGCAGAGGAGGTGTGGGGCATGAGCAGTTCTTC; CDR3: CATSRGGVGHEQFF
length: 13; size: .; J: TRBJ2-5; V: TRBV19; D: .; DNA: TGTGCCAGTAGCCCCGGGGGGCAGGAGACCCAGTACTTC; CDR3: CASSPGGQETQYF
length: 14; size: .; J: TRBJ2-7; V: TRBV4-1; D: .; DNA: TGCGCCAGCAGCCCCTTAGTACGGGAGTACGAGCAGTACTTC; CDR3: CASSPLVREYEQYF
length: 14; size: .; J: TRBJ2-7; V: TRBV6-1; D: TRBD2; DNA: TGTGCCAGCAGTGAGACTAGCGGGTCCTACGAGCAGTACTTC; CDR3: CASSETSGSYEQYF
length: 20; size: .; J: TRBJ2-1; V: TRBV19; D: TRBD2; DNA: TGTGCCAGTAGTATTTCGATAGCGGGGGGGCCTCAGAGCTCCTACAATGAGCAGTTCTTC; CDR3: CASSISIAGGPQSSYNEQFF
length: 14; size: few; J: TRBJ1-2; V: TRBV19; D: .; DNA: TGTGCCAGTAGTATAGGTCAGAACCTCTATGGCTACACCTTC; CDR3: CASSIGQNLYGYTF
length: 15; size: .; J: TRBJ2-5; V: TRBV6-5; D: .; DNA: TGTGCCAGCAGTTACTCCTGGGGCAGTCAAGAGACCCAGTACTTC; CDR3: CASSYSWGSQETQYF
length: 15; size: .; J: TRBJ2-6; V: TRBV30; D: TRBD2; DNA: TGTGCCGGGGGAGGGGTGATAGCTGGGGCCAACGTCCTGACTTTC; CDR3: CAGGGVIAGANVLTF
length: 14; size: .; J: TRBJ2-7; V: TRBV5-4; D: TRBD1; DNA: TGTGCCAGCAGCCCAGAAGACAGGGTTAGGATCAAGTACTTC; CDR3: CASSPEDRVRIKYF
length: 15; size: .; J: TRBJ2-7; V: TRBV7-3; D: TRBD1; DNA: TGTGCCAGCAGCTTAATTGGGACAGGGCCCTACGAGCAGTACTTC; CDR3: CASSLIGTGPYEQYF